This TCR beta chain was profiled in a study of T cells after yellow fever vaccination. The study made its TCR cDNA through 5'RACE template switching. That step introduced a universal primer site along with UMIs. Via MiXCR, TCRdb re-called the 5' RACE reads, giving one row per CDR3 protein. Of just over 300,000 distinct CDR3 sequences listed, less than 4.5% were seen once; the top ten hold roughly a quarter. As regards this clonotype: What it binds is not known.

Study results and limitations: On re-exposure, the response was weaker but peaked faster, at day 5 versus 15. Booster sampling recovered most clones from primary vaccination (roughly 96% CD4, 88% CD8). Researchers cautioned that FACS-sorted repertoires could harbor abundant clonotypes contaminating from the bulk population.

The V gene end was trimmed by 5 bases and the J gene end by 7 bases; junction bases not matched to a gene: 7. Germline V gene lookup returns CDR1 SEHNR and CDR2 FQNEAQ (reference sequence). This CDR3 contains 14 residues. The material was PBMCs, obtained on the day of the yellow fever booster vaccination. This receptor was identified in a man between 18 and 29 years old who received the YFV17D yellow fever vaccine. V usage is TRBV7-9 and J usage is TRBJ1-4, with 7 bases fitting TRBD1. The CDR3 coding sequence is TGTGCCAGCAGCCGCGACAGGGAAGGTGAAAAACTGTTTTTT. It translates to CASSRDREGEKLFF.